This T cell receptor beta chain was retrieved from a study of T cell changes during pregnancy in multiple sclerosis. Clones were sequenced by immunoSEQ multiplex PCR, and TCRdb holds only the in-frame ones, with some missing. The sample carries approximately 70,000 clones, about 91% recorded once. This CDR3 has 15 amino acids. V shed 0 bases and J shed 4 bases, with 10 bases lying between them. Per the germline V gene, CDR1 is SGHRS and CDR2 is YFSETQ. This clonotype was obtained from a female donor with multiple sclerosis, enrolled in a pregnancy study. The genes are TRBV5-1 and TRBJ2-2; no reliable D call. The sample in question was peripheral blood, obtained after pregnancy. The CDR3 loop is CASSLASPGTGELFF. Written as DNA, the CDR3 is TGCGCCAGCAGCTTGGCATCCCCCGGCACCGGGGAGCTGTTTTTT. The full variable domain, rest sourced from reference TRBV5-1 and TRBJ2-2, is KAGVTQTPRYLIKTRGQQVTLSCSPISGHRSVSWYQQTPGQGLQFLFEYFSETQRNKGNFPGRFSGRQFSNSRSEMNVSTLELGDSALYLCASSLASPGTGELFFGEGSRLTVL.